This T cell receptor (beta chain) was identified during a study of OX40 agonist ivuxolimab in advanced cancers. The count of this clone is one. Its target is not known. The study, taken as a whole, reports: CD4+ and CD8+ blood T cells expanded clonally by week 6 at 0.1 to 3.0 mg/kg. Expanded clones were, on average, more numerous in CD8+ T cells than in CD4+. The authors did not determine the antigen specificity of the expanded peripheral T cells.

V lost 4 bases to trimming and J lost 7 bases; unmatched junction nucleotides: 4. CDR3 length: 15 amino acids. The germline V gene has CDR1 MNHEY and CDR2 SMNVEV (reference sequence). TCRdb's table, derived via immunoSEQ multiplex PCR, lists solely in-frame clones and lacks some. The sample lists 45,000 to 60,000 clones; approximately 80% were seen once. This chain connects TRBV27 to TRBJ2-1, with 13 bases lining up with TRBD2. This TCR was sampled from an adult with an advanced solid tumor such as melanoma, head and neck, liver or kidney cancer. Material: CD4+ or CD8+ T cells sorted from blood, obtained in a trial of the OX40 agonist ivuxolimab. The CDR3 loop is CASSSGLAGVNEQFF. The CDR3 DNA is TGTGCCAGCAGTTCCGGACTAGCGGGGGTGAATGAGCAGTTCTTC.